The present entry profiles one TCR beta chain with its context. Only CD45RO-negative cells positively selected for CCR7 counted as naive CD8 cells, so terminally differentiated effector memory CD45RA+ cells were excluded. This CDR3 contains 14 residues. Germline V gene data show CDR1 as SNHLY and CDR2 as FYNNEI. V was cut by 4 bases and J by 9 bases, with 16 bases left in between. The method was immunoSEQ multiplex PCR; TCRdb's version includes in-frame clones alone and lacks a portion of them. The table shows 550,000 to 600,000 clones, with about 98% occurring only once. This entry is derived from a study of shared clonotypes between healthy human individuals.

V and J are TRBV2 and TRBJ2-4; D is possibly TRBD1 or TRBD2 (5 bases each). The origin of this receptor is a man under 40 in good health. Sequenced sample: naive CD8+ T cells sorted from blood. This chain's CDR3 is CASSVGQGEGIQYF. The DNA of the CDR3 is TGTGCCAGCAGTGTTGGGCAGGGTGAGGGCATTCAGTACTTC.